Listed below are T cell receptor beta chains from one sample, sequenced in a study of a mutant IDH1 vaccine in newly diagnosed glioma. Generated by immunoSEQ multiplex PCR, the TCRdb table keeps only in-frame clones and is missing some. The sample includes more than 40,000 clones, 88% of them seen just once. Their antigens remain unidentified. The source material was PBMCs, sampled from a glioma patient whose treatment included an IDH1 peptide vaccine. Receptors originate from a woman aged 40 to 50 with glioma. The CDR3 runs from the conserved cysteine through the conserved F or W. Each record gives: J gene, D gene, clone size, V gene, CDR3 protein, CDR3 DNA. A D gene is named only where the DNA matches it firmly. The listing skips clone size in some rows; elsewhere it reads once, few, many or a size class.

TRBJ2-7	-	-	TRBV30	CAWRGTSQGHEQYF	TGTGCCTGGCGGGGGACCTCCCAGGGACACGAGCAGTACTTC
TRBJ2-5	-	-	TRBV4-1	CASSQVYTQETQYF	TGCGCCAGCAGCCAAGTTTACACCCAAGAGACCCAGTACTTC
TRBJ1-1	-	-	TRBV4-1	CASSQEPTLRGEAFF	TGCGCCAGCAGCCAAGAACCGACTCTCCGGGGTGAAGCTTTCTTT
TRBJ2-3	-	-	TRBV18	CASLRTNTDTQYF	TGTGCCAGCTTGAGGACTAACACAGATACGCAGTATTTT
TRBJ2-2	-	-	TRBV5-1	CASSLEGGTGELFF	TGCGCCAGCAGCTTGGAAGGCGGGACCGGGGAGCTGTTTTTT
TRBJ2-5	-	once	TRBV29-1	CSAGYETQYF	TGCAGCGCCGGATACGAGACCCAGTACTTC
TRBJ1-2	TRBD1	few	TRBV7-2	CASRGQGSYGYTF	TGTGCCAGCAGAGGACAGGGCTCCTATGGCTACACCTTC
TRBJ1-2	-	-	TRBV7-8	CASSLGGLGYTF	TGTGCCAGCAGCTTAGGGGGCCTCGGCTACACCTTC
TRBJ1-1	-	-	TRBV19	CASTADTAGTEAFF	TGTGCCAGTACCGCGGACACGGCCGGAACTGAAGCTTTCTTT
TRBJ1-2	TRBD1	-	TRBV4-3	CASSQDRGLVYGYTF	TGCGCCAGCAGCCAAGATAGGGGGCTGGTCTATGGCTACACCTTC
TRBJ1-5	-	-	TRBV18	CASSRANNQPQHF	TGTGCCAGCTCCCGTGCAAACAATCAGCCCCAGCATTTT
TRBJ2-3	-	-	TRBV5-4	CASSSYRVTSTDTQYF	TGTGCCAGCAGCAGCTACAGGGTTACTAGCACAGATACGCAGTATTTT
TRBJ2-5	TRBD2	-	TRBV7-9	CASSLALIGGRVPETQYF	TGTGCCAGCAGCTTAGCCTTGATTGGCGGGAGGGTCCCAGAGACCCAGTACTTC
TRBJ2-7	-	-	TRBV2	CASSVQVRVEQYF	TGTGCCAGCAGCGTACAGGTCCGGGTCGAGCAGTACTTC
TRBJ2-5	TRBD1	-	TRBV6-5	CASSYSTGQGQETQYF	TGTGCCAGCAGTTACTCGACCGGACAGGGCCAAGAGACCCAGTACTTC
TRBJ2-3	-	-	TRBV30	CAWSSGADTQYF	TGTGCCTGGAGTTCAGGGGCAGATACGCAGTATTTT
TRBJ2-2	TRBD1	-	TRBV2	CASKQGGRNTGELFF	TGTGCCAGCAAACAGGGGGGTAGGAACACCGGGGAGCTGTTTTTT
TRBJ2-7	-	-	TRBV7-2	CASSLGLISYEQYF	TGTGCCAGCAGCTTAGGCCTGATAAGCTACGAGCAGTACTTC
TRBJ1-5	TRBD1	-	TRBV27	CASRPAGGAGQPQHF	TGTGCCAGCAGACCCGCAGGGGGCGCCGGACAGCCCCAGCATTTT
TRBJ2-1	TRBD2	-	TRBV30	CAWSALAGNEQFF	TGTGCCTGGAGTGCTCTAGCGGGAAATGAGCAGTTCTTC
TRBJ2-5	-	few	TRBV5-1	CASSLGGAINQETQYF	TGCGCCAGCAGCTTGGGAGGGGCTATTAACCAAGAGACCCAGTACTTC
TRBJ2-7	-	-	TRBV28	CASSLDSYEQYF	TGTGCCAGCAGTCTCGACAGCTACGAGCAGTACTTC
TRBJ1-1	-	-	TRBV13	CASSLGLNTEAFF	TGTGCCAGCAGCCTTGGACTGAACACTGAAGCTTTCTTT
TRBJ1-2	TRBD1	once	TRBV27	CASSLFGTEKNGYTF	TGTGCCAGCAGTTTATTCGGGACAGAAAAAAATGGCTACACCTTC
TRBJ2-4	TRBD1	-	TRBV15	CATSRRWTGVTKNIQYF	TGTGCCACCAGCAGAAGGTGGACAGGCGTGACCAAAAACATTCAGTACTTC
TRBJ1-1	TRBD1	-	TRBV7-2	CASSKGGGGPDTEAFF	TGTGCCAGCAGCAAAGGGGGCGGGGGGCCGGACACTGAAGCTTTCTTT
TRBJ2-5	TRBD2	-	TRBV30	CAWSSGSSTETQYF	TGTGCCTGGTCTAGCGGGAGTTCCACAGAGACCCAGTACTTC
TRBJ2-5	TRBD2	-	TRBV11-2	CASSSGGHSGGTKETQYF	TGTGCCAGCAGCTCTGGGGGGCATAGCGGGGGGACGAAAGAGACCCAGTACTTC
TRBJ2-2	TRBD2	-	TRBV27	CASSLRLAGGAGELFF	TGTGCCAGCAGTTTACGACTAGCGGGGGGGGCCGGGGAGCTGTTTTTT
TRBJ1-6	TRBD1	-	TRBV4-1	CASSQAQRTGGSPLHF	TGCGCCAGCAGCCAAGCCCAAAGGACAGGTGGCTCACCCCTCCACTTT
TRBJ2-2	TRBD2	-	TRBV6-5	CASSLGLANTGELFF	TGTGCCAGCAGTTTGGGACTAGCCAACACCGGGGAGCTGTTTTTT
TRBJ1-1	TRBD1	-	TRBV28	CASRPKDRRKAFF	TGTGCCAGCAGACCGAAGGACAGGAGAAAAGCTTTCTTT
TRBJ1-5	-	once	TRBV19	CASSTRVADSNQPQHF	TGTGCCAGTAGTACCCGGGTGGCAGATAGCAATCAGCCCCAGCATTTT
TRBJ2-4	TRBD1	-	TRBV5-1	CASSGRQGSKNIQYF	TGCGCCAGCAGCGGGAGACAGGGGTCCAAAAACATTCAGTACTTC
TRBJ1-1	TRBD1	-	TRBV2	CASRGQGVTEAFF	TGTGCCAGCAGAGGACAGGGGGTCACTGAAGCTTTCTTT
TRBJ2-1	TRBD2	-	TRBV15	CATSGQREGGNNEQFF	TGTGCCACCAGCGGCCAGCGGGAGGGGGGAAACAATGAGCAGTTCTTC
TRBJ2-5	-	-	TRBV6-1	CASNRETQYF	TGTGCCAGCAATCGGGAGACCCAGTACTTC
TRBJ1-1	-	-	TRBV25-1	CASSELNTEAFF	TGTGCCAGCAGTGAATTAAACACTGAAGCTTTCTTT
TRBJ2-2	-	-	TRBV2	CASSEMYSGELFF	TGTGCCAGCAGTGAAATGTATTCCGGGGAGCTGTTTTTT
TRBJ1-5	-	-	TRBV7-9	CASSQAGNSNQPQHF	TGTGCCAGCAGCCAGGCCGGAAATAGCAATCAGCCCCAGCATTTT
TRBJ1-1	-	-	TRBV7-9	CASSLGSFVMNTEAFF	TGTGCCAGCAGCTTAGGCAGCTTCGTTATGAACACTGAAGCTTTCTTT
TRBJ1-3	TRBD1	-	TRBV6-5	CASSLTGGRSGNTIYF	TGTGCCAGCAGTTTGACAGGGGGCCGCTCTGGAAACACCATATATTTT
TRBJ2-1	TRBD2	-	TRBV28	CASSVGLAGSYNEQFF	TGTGCCAGCAGTGTGGGACTAGCGGGCTCCTACAATGAGCAGTTCTTC
TRBJ2-7	TRBD2	-	TRBV28	CASSPFTSGSSYEQYF	TGTGCCAGCAGCCCTTTTACTAGCGGGTCCTCCTACGAGCAGTACTTC
TRBJ1-5	TRBD1	-	TRBV30	CAWTTGGAGNQPQHF	TGTGCCTGGACCACAGGGGGCGCCGGCAATCAGCCCCAGCATTTT
TRBJ2-5	TRBD1	-	TRBV19	CATNAGGLGETQYF	TGTGCCACCAACGCAGGGGGTCTCGGGGAGACCCAGTACTTC
TRBJ1-4	TRBD1	-	TRBV6-1	CASSEIYRGINEKLFF	TGTGCCAGCAGTGAAATTTACAGGGGAATAAATGAAAAACTGTTTTTT
TRBJ2-1	-	-	TRBV7-2	CASSLSRTYEQFF	TGTGCCAGCAGCTTAAGTAGGACGTATGAGCAGTTCTTC
TRBJ2-3	TRBD1	-	TRBV2	CASSRDRGTDTQYF	TGTGCCAGCAGCCGGGACAGGGGGACAGATACGCAGTATTTT
TRBJ1-2	-	-	TRBV6-1	CATIQGALANYGYTF	TGTGCCACCATACAGGGCGCTCTAGCTAACTATGGCTACACCTTC
TRBJ2-5	-	once	TRBV18	CASSRRQEETQYF	TGTGCCAGCTCACGACGACAGGAGGAGACCCAGTACTTC
TRBJ2-3	TRBD2	-	TRBV30	CAWSTGSGVHYTQYF	TGTGCCTGGAGCACGGGTAGCGGGGTCCATTATACGCAGTATTTT
TRBJ1-5	TRBD1	-	TRBV19	CASNKAPIQGYSNQPQHF	TGTGCCAGTAATAAAGCCCCTATACAGGGGTATAGCAATCAGCCCCAGCATTTT